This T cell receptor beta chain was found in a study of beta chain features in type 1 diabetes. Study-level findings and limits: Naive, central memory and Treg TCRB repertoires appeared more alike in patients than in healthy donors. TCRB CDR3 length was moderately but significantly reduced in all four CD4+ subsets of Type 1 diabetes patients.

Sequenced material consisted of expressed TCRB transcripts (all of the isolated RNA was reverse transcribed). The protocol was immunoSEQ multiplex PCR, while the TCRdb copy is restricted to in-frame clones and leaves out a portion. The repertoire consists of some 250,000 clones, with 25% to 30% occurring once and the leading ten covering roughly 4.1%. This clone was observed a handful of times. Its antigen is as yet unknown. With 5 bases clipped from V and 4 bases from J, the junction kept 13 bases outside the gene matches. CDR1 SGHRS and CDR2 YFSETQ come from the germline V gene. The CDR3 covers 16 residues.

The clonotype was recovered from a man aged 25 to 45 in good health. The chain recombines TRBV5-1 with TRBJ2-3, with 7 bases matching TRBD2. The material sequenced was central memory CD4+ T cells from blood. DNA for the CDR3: TGCGCCAGCAGGATATCCGCGCACAGCGGGGCAGATACGCAGTATTTT. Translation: CASRISAHSGADTQYF.